A single sample gave rise to the 17 T cell receptor beta chains below, sequenced in a study of spatial heterogeneity in lung cancer. TCRdb reanalysed the 5' RACE reads using MiXCR and keeps one entry per CDR3 protein. Here the sample spans some 11,000 distinct CDR3 sequences, 6.3% being singletons. Time point reported: sample taken at primary tumor resection. Whole RNA obtained from tumor, nontumor lung or frozen PBMC underwent sequencing without sorting. The source material was PBMCs, sampled at surgery. These receptors all come from a male donor with early-stage non-small cell lung cancer.

In its sample, this clonotype was seen many times. Because the library targeted alpha chains, this beta chain is an off-target read whose size means little. The V gene is TRBV28, the J gene TRBJ2-2; 8 bases agree with TRBD1. The CDR3 has 15 residues. CDR1 is MDHEN, CDR2 SYDVKM, per germline. The V and J ends lost 5 bases and 5 bases, in that order; junction bases with no gene match: 7. The CDR3: CASSITGGRTGELFF. The CDR3 DNA follows: TGTGCCAGCAGTATCACAGGGGGTCGGACCGGGGAGCTGTTTTTT.

This clonotype came up a few times. The library was built for alpha chains, so this beta chain is an off-target read and its size means little. The chain links TRBV30 to TRBJ2-1; D is perhaps TRBD2 (6 bases). Between the trimmed V and J ends, which lost 2 bases and 9 bases, there was a span of 17 bases. This CDR3 contains 14 residues. The germline gives CDR1 GTSNPN, CDR2 SVGIG (reference sequence). The CDR3 DNA reads as TGTGCCTGGAGTCGGGACTTAGAGAGGACTGAGCAGTTCTTC. Amino acid sequence: CAWSRDLERTEQFF.

This clonotype was recorded at least ten times. Being off target in a library aimed at alpha chains, this beta chain has a size of little meaning. V is TRBV5-1 and J is TRBJ1-6; 10 positions match TRBD1. The CDR3 sequence is 17 residues long. Looked up from germline, CDR1 is SGHRS and CDR2 is YFSETQ. J lost 7 bases, V lost 0 bases, and 7 bases had no gene match. The CDR3: CASSLGTPDRGNSPLHF. CDR3 bases: TGCGCCAGCAGCTTGGGGACTCCGGACAGGGGGAATTCACCCCTCCACTTT. The whole variable domain, filled in from reference TRBV5-1 and TRBJ1-6, reads KAGVTQTPRYLIKTRGQQVTLSCSPISGHRSVSWYQQTPGQGLQFLFEYFSETQRNKGNFPGRFSGRQFSNSRSEMNVSTLELGDSALYLCASSLGTPDRGNSPLHFGNGTRLTVT.

As regards this clonotype: Because this beta chain is a stray read in a library intended to capture alpha chains, its abundance should not be given much weight. This chain uses TRBV3-1 with TRBJ2-7; 8 nucleotides match TRBD1. With V trimmed by 2 bases and J by 2 bases, 2 bases remained unmatched. The CDR3 runs to 14 residues. Germline CDR1 LGHDT, CDR2 YNNKEL (reference sequence). CDR3 coding DNA: TGTGCCAGCAGCCAACCGGGACAGGCCTACGAGCAGTACTTC. Translating gives CASSQPGQAYEQYF.

This clonotype has ten or more counts. The library was designed around alpha chains, so this beta chain is a stray read whose abundance carries little weight. The chain joins TRBV4-1 to TRBJ1-2, with D perhaps TRBD1 (6 bases). V was shortened by 4 bases and J by 6 bases, with 15 bases between the two germline ends. This CDR3 has 14 amino acids. The V gene's germline CDR1 is MGHRA and CDR2 YSYEKL. CDR3 nucleotides: TGCGCCAGCAGCCTAAGAGGGGGTTGGGATGGCTACACCTTC. Its translation: CASSLRGGWDGYTF.

By proportion, this clonotype is medium-sized. Being off target in a library aimed at alpha chains, this beta chain has a size of little meaning. The V and J genes are TRBV11-2 and TRBJ2-1; possible D gene TRBD2, 5 bases. This CDR3 has 16 residues. CDR1 is SGHAT and CDR2 is FQNNGV in the germline V gene. Trimming took off 5 bases at V and 4 bases at J, with 18 bases between the two ends. CDR3 nucleotide sequence: TGTGCCAGCAGCCCCAGACTATTACTGAATTACAATGAGCAGTTCTTC. Its protein product is CASSPRLLLNYNEQFF.

This clonotype was counted ten times or more. A library made for alpha chains picked up this beta chain off target, so its size means little. The chain links TRBV7-6 to TRBJ2-3, with 7 bases lining up with TRBD1. Per germline, CDR1 SGHVS and CDR2 FNYEAQ. CDR3 length: 15 residues. V lost 5 bases, J lost 2 bases, and 7 bases stayed unmatched. CDR3 bases: TGTGCCAGCAGCCGTGACAGGGCTAACACAGATACGCAGTATTTT. It specifies CASSRDRANTDTQYF.

This clonotype appeared a few times. The size of this beta chain means little, since it is a stray read in a library made for alpha chains. The chain links TRBV12-3 or TRBV12-4 to TRBJ2-2; maybe TRBD1 (5 bases). The germline V and J ends were trimmed by 6 bases and 3 bases, with 5 bases remaining between them. The CDR3 extends over 12 amino acids. The CDR3 spells CASRGDTGELFF. In DNA form, the CDR3 reads TGTGCCAGCAGAGGGGACACCGGGGAGCTGTTTTTT.

This clonotype was counted ten times or more. This beta chain appears as a stray read in a library generated for alpha chains; its size is not informative. CDR3 DNA sequence: TGTGCCAGCAGTTACTCGGACGATACCTACGAGCAGTACTTC. Amino acid sequence: CASSYSDDTYEQYF. This sequence joins TRBV6-5 and TRBJ2-7; D ambiguous. With 0 bases removed from V and 2 bases from J, the gap between germline ends came to 8 bases. CDR1 MNHEY and CDR2 SVGAGI come from the germline V gene. The CDR3 is made up of 14 amino acids.

Remarks on this clonotype: The junction differs from germline at one of its ends, possibly a read error. This beta chain came through as a stray read in a library set up for alpha chains, and its size says little. The chain uses TRBV6-5 and TRBJ2-1; TRBD1 is a possible D gene (6 bases). This CDR3 comprises 16 residues. The germline V gene encodes CDR1 MNHEY and CDR2 SVGAGI. As DNA, the CDR3 is TGTGCCAACAGTTACTCCCCGGACAGCTCCTACAATGAGCAGTTCTTC. It specifies CANSYSPDSSYNEQFF.

Ten or more counts support this clonotype. This beta chain is an off-target read within a library intended for alpha chains, so its frequency means little. The V and J genes are TRBV5-6 and TRBJ2-7; no firm D call. Trimming pared 6 bases from V and 4 bases from J, leaving 11 bases between. Germline CDR1 is SGHDT and CDR2 is YYEEEE. CDR3 length: 12 amino acids. Written as DNA, the CDR3 is TGTGCCAGCAACTTATGGGGTTACGAGCAGTACTTC. Translating gives CASNLWGYEQYF.

This clonotype was counted ten times or more. The library was prepared for alpha chains; this beta chain is a stray read, so its frequency means little. The chain joins TRBV28 to TRBJ2-7; a possible D gene is TRBD2 (7 bases). V gave up 3 bases and J gave up 0 bases, with 9 bases separating them. The CDR3 consists of 14 residues. In germline, CDR1 is MDHEN, CDR2 SYDVKM. The CDR3 loop is CASSLGGGSYEQYF. CDR3 DNA sequence: TGTGCCAGCAGTTTGGGAGGGGGCTCCTACGAGCAGTACTTC.

With respect to this clonotype: This beta chain is a stray sequence in a library constructed for alpha chains; its clone size is not meaningful. The chain employs TRBV7-9 and TRBJ1-3; unclear D gene. The germline V and J ends were trimmed by 8 bases and 0 bases, with 11 bases remaining between them. The CDR3 has 14 residues. Germline CDR1 is SEHNR and CDR2 is FQNEAQ (reference sequence). The DNA for the CDR3 is TGTGCCAGCGGGAAGATGAGCTCTGGAAACACCATATATTTT. Translation gives CASGKMSSGNTIYF.

Details on this clonotype: This beta chain turned up in a library designed for alpha chains; as an off-target read, its abundance says little. The V gene is TRBV2, the J gene TRBJ2-3; D perhaps matches TRBD2 (7 bases). The CDR3 contains 19 residues. Germline V gene lookup returns CDR1 SNHLY and CDR2 FYNNEI. Trimming cost V 3 bases and J 6 bases, with 28 bases left between them. In DNA form, the CDR3 reads TGTGCCAGCAGTGACCCGCCTCTTGGCCACGGGGGGCAGCCGGATACGCAGTATTTT. It is translated as CASSDPPLGHGGQPDTQYF.

This clonotype was found many times. This beta chain is a stray sequence in a library constructed for alpha chains; its clone size is not meaningful. The chain joins TRBV7-9 to TRBJ1-1; no clear D. Germline assignment: CDR1 SEHNR and CDR2 FQNEAQ (reference sequence). CDR3 size: 15 residues. Trimming stripped 4 bases from V and 0 bases from J, with 12 bases between. For the CDR3, the DNA is TGTGCCAGCAGCTCGAGGACGGCGCTGAACACTGAAGCTTTCTTT. Its translation is CASSSRTALNTEAFF.

This clonotype is medium-sized by share. This beta chain came through as a stray read in a library set up for alpha chains, and its size says little. The chain has TRBV29-1 and TRBJ2-5, with 7 bases fitting TRBD1. The CDR3 is made up of 12 amino acids. V gave up 3 bases and J gave up 2 bases; unmatched junction bases: 0. Germline V gene lookup returns CDR1 SQVTM and CDR2 ANQGSEA. The CDR3 sequence: CSVDRGQETQYF. The CDR3 bases are TGCAGCGTTGACAGGGGGCAAGAGACCCAGTACTTC.

As for this clonotype: The size of this beta chain means little, since it is a stray read in a library made for alpha chains. The chain uses TRBV5-1 and TRBJ2-1; D is unclear. Between the trimmed V and J ends, which lost 5 bases and 10 bases, there was a span of 13 bases. CDR3 size: 12 residues. CDR1 and CDR2 (germline): SGHRS, YFSETQ. CDR3 coding DNA: TGCGCCAGCAGGCAGGATCCCGGAGAGCAGTTCTTC. It specifies CASRQDPGEQFF.